Shown below are 8 T cell receptor beta chains from a single sample sequenced in a study of response to subunit inactivated influenza vaccine. TCRdb re-called the RT-PCR reads through MiXCR, storing one row per CDR3 protein. The sample lists about 570,000 distinct CDR3 sequences, 10% to 12% occurring once. These data also formed part of another study, on T cells expressing NK-cell markers. As that report states: Scientists made TCR beta cDNA using 5'RACE template switching with UMIs.

The sequencing here drew on PBMCs from blood, taken on the day of vaccination. The receptors derive from a man in his fifties or sixties who received an inactivated influenza vaccine.

This chain joins TRBV7-8 and TRBJ2-7, with D perhaps TRBD1 (5 bases). CDR3 size: 15 residues. V lost 5 bases to trimming and J lost 2 bases, with 16 bases between them. The germline V gene encodes CDR1 SGHVS and CDR2 FQNEAQ. CDR3: CASSRDSFSPYEQYF. In DNA form, the CDR3 reads TGTGCCAGCAGCCGTGACAGCTTCTCTCCCTACGAGCAGTACTTC.

This clonotype was seen only a few times. The chain uses TRBV10-3 and TRBJ2-7, with 12 bases matching TRBD1. This CDR3 contains 14 residues. V was pared by 6 bases and J by 6 bases, with 6 bases of the junction left unmatched. CDR1 ENHRY and CDR2 SYGVKD come from the germline V gene. The CDR3 loop is CAIRGQGALFEQYF. In DNA, the CDR3 is TGTGCCATCAGGGGACAGGGGGCGCTTTTCGAGCAGTACTTC.

CDR3 sequence (DNA): TGCAGCGTTCACTTGGTGGATGAGCAGTTCTTC. It specifies CSVHLVDEQFF. The V gene is TRBV29-1, the J gene TRBJ2-1; no clear D gene. Germline V gene lookup returns CDR1 SQVTM and CDR2 ANQGSEA. CDR3 length: 11 residues. V lost 5 bases, J lost 8 bases, and 10 bases lay in between.

This chain uses TRBV30 with TRBJ2-2; D not certain. The V gene lost 3 bases and the J gene lost 2 bases, with 4 bases spanning the gap. Germline assignment: CDR1 GTSNPN and CDR2 SVGIG (reference sequence). The CDR3 contains 12 residues. The CDR3: CAWRVNTGELFF. The CDR3 DNA reads TGTGCCTGGAGGGTAAACACCGGGGAGCTGTTTTTT.

This clonotype was observed at least ten times. The chain joins TRBV12-3 or TRBV12-4 to TRBJ2-2, with D possibly TRBD1 on 6 matching bases. This CDR3 comprises 15 residues. Trimming stripped 6 bases from V and 3 bases from J, with 14 bases between. This chain's CDR3 is CASSLGAGDTGELFF. The CDR3 DNA follows: TGTGCCAGCAGCCTGGGGGCAGGCGACACCGGGGAGCTGTTTTTT.

This clonotype came up a few times. The chain recombines TRBV20-1 with TRBJ1-5, with unresolved D. Looked up from germline, CDR1 is DFQATT and CDR2 is SNEGSKA (reference sequence). V was trimmed by 1 base and J by 3 bases, leaving 7 bases between them. The CDR3 sequence is 13 residues long. The CDR3 region is CSARGVPNQPQHF. CDR3 bases: TGCAGTGCTAGAGGGGTACCCAATCAGCCCCAGCATTTT.

This clonotype occurred once. The chain combines TRBV7-2 with TRBJ2-7, with D possibly matching TRBD1 (5 bases). The CDR3 has 14 residues. Deletions cut 5 bases from V and 6 bases from J, with 17 bases between. CDR1 and CDR2 from the germline V gene are SGHTA and FQGNSA. The CDR3 DNA reads TGTGCCAGCAGCCCGGTGCCAGGGTATACCGAGCAGTACTTC. This encodes CASSPVPGYTEQYF.

This clonotype appeared a few times. The chain combines TRBV29-1 with TRBJ1-4; no clear D gene. This CDR3 region has 13 residues. Germline CDR1 SQVTM, CDR2 ANQGSEA. Trimming stripped 6 bases from V and 2 bases from J, with 10 bases between. The CDR3 DNA reads as TGCAGCGTAACCGGCCTCACTAATGAAAAACTGTTTTTT. Protein: CSVTGLTNEKLFF.